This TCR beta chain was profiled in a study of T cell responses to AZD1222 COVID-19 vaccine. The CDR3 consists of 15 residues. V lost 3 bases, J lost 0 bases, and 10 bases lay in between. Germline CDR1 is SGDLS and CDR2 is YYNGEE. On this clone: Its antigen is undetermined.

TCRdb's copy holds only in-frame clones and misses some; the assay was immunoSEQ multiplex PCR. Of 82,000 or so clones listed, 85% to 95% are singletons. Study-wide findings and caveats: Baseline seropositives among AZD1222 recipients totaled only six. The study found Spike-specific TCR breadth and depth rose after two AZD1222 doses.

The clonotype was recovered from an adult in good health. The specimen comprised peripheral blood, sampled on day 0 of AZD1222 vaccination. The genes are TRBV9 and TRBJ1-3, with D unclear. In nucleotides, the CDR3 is TGTGCCAGCAGCGCCGCGCGGTCCTCTGGAAACACCATATATTTT. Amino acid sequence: CASSAARSSGNTIYF.